Listed below are T cell receptor beta chains from one sample, sequenced in a study of early T cells in non-severe SARS-CoV-2 infection. TCRdb passed the 5' RACE reads through MiXCR, listing each CDR3 protein once. The sample includes about 83,000 distinct CDR3 sequences, 12% of them seen just once. The sequenced sample was whole blood. All receptors come from an adult who was a healthcare worker with PCR-confirmed SARS-CoV-2 infection or an uninfected control (not recorded which). The CDR3 runs from the conserved cysteine through the conserved F or W. D genes are given only for firm matches. The size of a clone is reported for some rows only, either as once, few or many, or as a class for expanded clones.

CDR3aa | CDR3nt | abundance | v_gene | d_gene | j_gene
CASSLGNQATEAFF | TGTGCCAGCAGCTTGGGCAACCAGGCCACTGAAGCTTTCTTT | NA | TRBV5-4 | NA | TRBJ1-1
CSVAGAGGTYEQYF | TGCAGCGTTGCGGGGGCAGGGGGGACCTACGAGCAGTACTTC | few | TRBV29-1 | NA | TRBJ2-7
CASSFTGETQYF | TGTGCCAGCAGTTTCACAGGGGAGACCCAGTACTTC | NA | TRBV6-1 | NA | TRBJ2-5
CASSLRAVWATEAFF | TGTGCCAGCAGCTTAAGGGCCGTTTGGGCCACTGAAGCTTTCTTT | NA | TRBV13 | NA | TRBJ1-1
CASSVATGMRGADLSGANVLTF | TGTGCCAGCAGCGTAGCTACGGGGATGCGGGGGGCCGACCTCTCTGGGGCCAACGTCCTGACTTTC | many | TRBV9 | TRBD2 | TRBJ2-6
CASRAGPNEKLFF | TGTGCCAGCAGGGCAGGGCCCAATGAAAAACTGTTTTTT | few | TRBV7-2 | NA | TRBJ1-4
CASSVRDRVYNEQFF | TGTGCCAGCAGCGTGAGGGACAGGGTGTACAATGAGCAGTTCTTC | NA | TRBV9 | TRBD1 | TRBJ2-1
CASSPSDGNSPLHF | TGTGCCAGCAGCCCCAGCGACGGTAATTCACCCCTCCACTTT | many | TRBV7-9 | NA | TRBJ1-6
CASSFDRGNTDTQYF | TGTGCCAGCAGCTTCGACAGGGGAAACACAGATACGCAGTATTTT | NA | TRBV5-4 | TRBD1 | TRBJ2-3
CASRVWGANTGELFF | TGTGCCAGCAGGGTTTGGGGAGCGAACACCGGGGAGCTGTTTTTT | NA | TRBV6-2/TRBV6-3 | NA | TRBJ2-2
CASSFLGVAEAFF | TGTGCCAGCAGCTTTTTGGGGGTGGCTGAAGCTTTCTTT | NA | TRBV5-4 | NA | TRBJ1-1
CASGTANQPQHF | TGTGCCAGCGGGACGGCCAATCAGCCCCAGCATTTT | NA | TRBV28 | NA | TRBJ1-5
CSVTYSGGWANTGELFF | TGCAGCGTCACATACTCAGGGGGCTGGGCGAACACCGGGGAGCTGTTTTTT | NA | TRBV29-1 | TRBD1 | TRBJ2-2
CSAPRPFSYNEQFF | TGCAGTGCTCCACGACCCTTTTCCTACAATGAGCAGTTCTTC | many | TRBV20-1 | NA | TRBJ2-1
CASSQGANYGYTF | TGCGCCAGCAGCCAGGGAGCTAACTATGGCTACACCTTC | NA | TRBV5-1 | NA | TRBJ1-2
CSVALNLGSDTQYF | TGCAGCGTTGCCCTTAACCTCGGCTCAGATACGCAGTATTTT | many | TRBV29-1 | NA | TRBJ2-3
CASSYGLAGADHEQFF | TGTGCCAGCAGTTACGGCTTAGCGGGAGCTGATCATGAGCAGTTCTTC | many | TRBV7-9 | TRBD2 | TRBJ2-1
CSVSGIGDNEQFF | TGCAGCGTTTCAGGGATTGGGGACAATGAGCAGTTCTTC | many | TRBV29-1 | NA | TRBJ2-1
CATSPYAADEQFF | TGTGCCACCTCTCCGTACGCGGCGGATGAGCAGTTCTTC | few | TRBV18 | NA | TRBJ2-1
CASQGRGTYEQYF | TGTGCCAGCCAGGGGCGGGGGACCTACGAGCAGTACTTC | few | TRBV3-1 | NA | TRBJ2-7
CASSTQRTGRTDTQYF | TGTGCCAGCAGTACACAGCGGACAGGACGTACAGATACGCAGTATTTT | few | TRBV6-6 | TRBD1 | TRBJ2-3
CASSLEEGYYGYTF | TGTGCCAGCAGCTTAGAGGAGGGATACTATGGCTACACCTTC | NA | TRBV7-9 | NA | TRBJ1-2
CASSSGTGDTGELFF | TGCGCCAGCAGCTCGGGAACAGGGGACACCGGGGAGCTGTTTTTT | few | TRBV5-1 | TRBD1 | TRBJ2-2
CSVGTGYEQYF | TGCAGCGTTGGAACAGGGTACGAGCAGTACTTC | few | TRBV29-1 | NA | TRBJ2-7
CASSAPGQGAYNEQFF | TGTGCCAGCAGCGCCCCGGGACAGGGGGCTTACAATGAGCAGTTCTTC | NA | TRBV11-2 | TRBD1 | TRBJ2-1
CASSATGLNEKLFF | TGTGCCAGCAGCGCTACAGGTCTTAATGAAAAACTGTTTTTT | few | TRBV7-2 | NA | TRBJ1-4
CASSLSGGSNNEQFF | TGTGCCAGCAGCTTATCGGGGGGGTCCAACAATGAGCAGTTCTTC | NA | TRBV7-3 | TRBD2 | TRBJ2-1
CASSQDGAANYGYTF | TGCGCCAGCAGCCAAGATGGGGCAGCTAACTATGGCTACACCTTC | many | TRBV4-3 | NA | TRBJ1-2
CASSFSTEAFF | TGTGCCAGCAGCTTTTCCACTGAAGCTTTCTTT | NA | TRBV7-9 | NA | TRBJ1-1
CAITGGINYGYTF | TGTGCCATCACTGGAGGGATCAACTATGGCTACACCTTC | NA | TRBV10-3 | NA | TRBJ1-2
CASTGGAGGFVDNEQFF | TGTGCCAGCACCGGGGGGGCAGGGGGCTTTGTCGACAATGAGCAGTTCTTC | many | TRBV7-6 | NA | TRBJ2-1
CASSPFSGQIDATNEKLFF | TGTGCCAGCTCTCCTTTCTCGGGACAGATTGACGCAACTAATGAAAAACTGTTTTTT | NA | TRBV14 | TRBD1 | TRBJ1-4
CASRLAVGGFSGNTIYF | TGTGCAAGTCGCTTAGCGGTAGGGGGCTTCTCTGGAAACACCATATATTTT | NA | TRBV12-2 | NA | TRBJ1-3
CASSSDENTQYF | TGTGCCAGCAGCTCGGACGAGAATACGCAGTATTTT | few | TRBV5-6 | NA | TRBJ2-3
CASTYRSGTSYEQYF | TGTGCCAGCACCTACAGGTCGGGGACCTCCTACGAGCAGTACTTC | NA | TRBV7-2 | NA | TRBJ2-7
CASSPPGLAMGTQYF | TGTGCCAGCTCACCGCCGGGACTAGCGATGGGTACGCAGTATTTT | few | TRBV18 | TRBD2 | TRBJ2-3
CASSYSSAYYEQYF | TGTGCCAGCAGTTATTCCTCCGCCTACTACGAGCAGTACTTC | NA | TRBV12-3/TRBV12-4 | NA | TRBJ2-7
CASSFGGQDYGYTF | TGTGCCAGCAGTTTCGGCGGACAAGACTATGGCTACACCTTC | few | TRBV12-3/TRBV12-4 | NA | TRBJ1-2
CASSYGGVPSFF | TGTGCCAGCAGTTACGGCGGGGTACCGTCTTTCTTT | NA | TRBV6-2/TRBV6-3 | NA | TRBJ1-1
CSAEPLAGGPYEQYF | TGCAGTGCAGAACCTCTGGCGGGAGGACCCTACGAGCAGTACTTC | NA | TRBV20-1 | TRBD2 | TRBJ2-7
CASRRTSDSYEQYF | TGCGCCAGCAGGAGGACTAGCGACTCCTACGAGCAGTACTTC | many | TRBV10-2 | TRBD2 | TRBJ2-7
CATFEGYSTDTQYF | TGTGCCACCTTTGAGGGGTACAGCACAGATACGCAGTATTTT | NA | TRBV12-3/TRBV12-4 | NA | TRBJ2-3
CASSFWGQGELFF | TGTGCCAGCAGTTTCTGGGGACAGGGGGAGCTGTTTTTT | NA | TRBV12-3/TRBV12-4 | TRBD1 | TRBJ2-2
CASSPPSGYSYEQYF | TGTGCCAGCTCACCACCCTCAGGGTACTCCTACGAGCAGTACTTC | few | TRBV18 | NA | TRBJ2-7
CASSSTPADTQYF | TGTGCCAGCAGCTCGACTCCCGCGGATACGCAGTATTTT | few | TRBV7-9 | NA | TRBJ2-3
CAISLTGVEETQYF | TGTGCCATCAGTCTGACAGGGGTGGAAGAGACCCAGTACTTC | few | TRBV10-3 | TRBD1 | TRBJ2-5
CASSPERREQYF | TGTGCCAGCAGCCCCGAGAGGCGGGAGCAGTACTTC | many | TRBV3-1 | NA | TRBJ2-7
CASSSRGGPPAGSYNEQFF | TGTGCCAGCAGCTCCCGGGGGGGGCCCCCAGCGGGCTCCTACAATGAGCAGTTCTTC | few | TRBV7-9 | TRBD2 | TRBJ2-1
CASSSGQGTDTQYF | TGTGCCAGCAGCTCGGGACAGGGAACAGATACGCAGTATTTT | many | TRBV7-6 | TRBD1 | TRBJ2-3
CASEGQAKNIQYF | TGTGCCAGCGAGGGACAGGCCAAAAACATTCAGTACTTC | NA | TRBV12-3/TRBV12-4 | TRBD1 | TRBJ2-4
CASSLYREGGYTF | TGTGCCAGCAGTCTCTACAGGGAAGGAGGCTACACCTTC | many | TRBV12-3/TRBV12-4 | NA | TRBJ1-2
CASSQAGVNGELFF | TGTGCCAGCAGCCAAGCGGGGGTTAACGGGGAGCTGTTTTTT | few | TRBV3-1 | NA | TRBJ2-2
CSASKRGNQPQHF | TGCAGTGCTAGCAAGCGGGGCAATCAGCCCCAGCATTTT | NA | TRBV20-1 | NA | TRBJ1-5
CASSLDKGSYNEQFF | TGTGCCAGCAGCTTAGACAAGGGATCCTACAATGAGCAGTTCTTC | NA | TRBV7-2 | NA | TRBJ2-1
CATSLGGSRGEQYF | TGTGCCACCAGTTTAGGGGGCAGCCGTGGGGAGCAGTACTTC | many | TRBV24-1 | TRBD1 | TRBJ2-7
CASSPEPGRYNEQFF | TGTGCCAGCAGCCCTGAACCGGGGCGATACAATGAGCAGTTCTTC | many | TRBV7-2 | NA | TRBJ2-1
CASSAFTGTGQTGELFF | TGTGCCAGCAGCGCGTTTACCGGGACAGGGCAAACCGGGGAGCTGTTTTTT | few | TRBV11-1 | TRBD1 | TRBJ2-2